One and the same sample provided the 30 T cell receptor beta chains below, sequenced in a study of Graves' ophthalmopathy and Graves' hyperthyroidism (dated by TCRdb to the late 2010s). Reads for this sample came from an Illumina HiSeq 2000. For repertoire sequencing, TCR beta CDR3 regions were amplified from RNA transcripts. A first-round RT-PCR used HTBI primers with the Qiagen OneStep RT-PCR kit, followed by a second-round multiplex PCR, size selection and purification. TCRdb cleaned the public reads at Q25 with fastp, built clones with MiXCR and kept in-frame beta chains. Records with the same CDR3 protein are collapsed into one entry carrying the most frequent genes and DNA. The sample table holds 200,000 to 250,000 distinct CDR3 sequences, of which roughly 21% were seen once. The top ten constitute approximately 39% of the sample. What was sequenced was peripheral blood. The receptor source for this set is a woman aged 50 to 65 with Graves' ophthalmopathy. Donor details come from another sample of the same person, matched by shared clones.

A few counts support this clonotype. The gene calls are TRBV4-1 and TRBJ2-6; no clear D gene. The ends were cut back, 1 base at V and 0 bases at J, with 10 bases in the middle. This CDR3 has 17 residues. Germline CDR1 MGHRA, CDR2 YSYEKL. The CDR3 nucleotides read TGCGCCAGCAGCCAAGTTCAAAAGTTCTCTGGGGCCAACGTCCTGACTTTC. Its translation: CASSQVQKFSGANVLTF.

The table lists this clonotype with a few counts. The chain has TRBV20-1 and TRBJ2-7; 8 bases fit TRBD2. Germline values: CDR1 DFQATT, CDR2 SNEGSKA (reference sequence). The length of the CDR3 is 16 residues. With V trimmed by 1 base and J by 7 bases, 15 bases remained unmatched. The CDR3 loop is CSARAPGTSTVGEQYF. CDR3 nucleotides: TGCAGTGCTAGAGCCCCCGGGACTAGTACTGTTGGGGAGCAGTACTTC.

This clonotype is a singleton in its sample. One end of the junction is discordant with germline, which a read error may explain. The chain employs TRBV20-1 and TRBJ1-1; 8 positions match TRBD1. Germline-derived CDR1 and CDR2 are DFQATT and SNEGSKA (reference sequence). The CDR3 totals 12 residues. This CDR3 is CSARQGATEACF. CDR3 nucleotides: TGCAGTGCTAGACAGGGGGCCACTGAAGCTTGCTTT.

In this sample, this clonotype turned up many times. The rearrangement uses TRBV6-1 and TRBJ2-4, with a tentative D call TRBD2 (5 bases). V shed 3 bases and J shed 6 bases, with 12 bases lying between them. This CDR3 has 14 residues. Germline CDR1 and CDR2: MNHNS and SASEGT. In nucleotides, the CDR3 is TGTGCCAGCAGTGACGTAGCAGGAGGAAACATTCAGTACTTC. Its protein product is CASSDVAGGNIQYF.

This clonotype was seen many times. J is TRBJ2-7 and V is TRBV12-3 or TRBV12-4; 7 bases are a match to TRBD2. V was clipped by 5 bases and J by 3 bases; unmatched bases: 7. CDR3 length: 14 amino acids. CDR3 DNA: TGTGCCAGCAGTCACTTAGGCGGGAGCTACGAGCAGTACTTC. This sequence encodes CASSHLGGSYEQYF.

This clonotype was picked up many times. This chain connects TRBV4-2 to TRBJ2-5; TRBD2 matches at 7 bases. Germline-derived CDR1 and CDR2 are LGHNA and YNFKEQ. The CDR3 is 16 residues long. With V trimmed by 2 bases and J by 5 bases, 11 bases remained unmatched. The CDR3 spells CASSQSGTQGGETQYF. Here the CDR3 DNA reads TGTGCCAGCAGCCAATCCGGGACCCAGGGAGGGGAGACCCAGTACTTC.

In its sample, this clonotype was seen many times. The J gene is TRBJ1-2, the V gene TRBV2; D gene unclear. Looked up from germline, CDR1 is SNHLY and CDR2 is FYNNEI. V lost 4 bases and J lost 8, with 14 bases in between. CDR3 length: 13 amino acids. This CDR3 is CASSVEKAGGYTF. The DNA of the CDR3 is TGTGCCAGCAGTGTGGAAAAAGCGGGGGGCTACACCTTC.

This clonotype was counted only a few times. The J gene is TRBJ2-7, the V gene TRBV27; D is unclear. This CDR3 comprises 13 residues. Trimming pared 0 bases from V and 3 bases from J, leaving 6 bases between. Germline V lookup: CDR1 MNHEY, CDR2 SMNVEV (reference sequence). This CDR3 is CASSLSWGYEQYF. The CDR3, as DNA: TGTGCCAGCAGTTTATCGTGGGGCTACGAGCAGTACTTC.

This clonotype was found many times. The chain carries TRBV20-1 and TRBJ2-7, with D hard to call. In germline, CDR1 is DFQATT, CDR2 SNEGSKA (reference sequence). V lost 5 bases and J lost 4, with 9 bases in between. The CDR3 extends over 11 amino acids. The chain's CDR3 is CSAALVYEQYF. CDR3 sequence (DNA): TGCAGTGCTGCCCTCGTGTACGAGCAGTACTTC.

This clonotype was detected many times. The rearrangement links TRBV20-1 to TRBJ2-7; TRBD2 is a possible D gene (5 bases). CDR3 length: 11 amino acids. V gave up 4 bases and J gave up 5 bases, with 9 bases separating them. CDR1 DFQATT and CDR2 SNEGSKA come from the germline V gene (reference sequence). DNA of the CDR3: TGCAGTGCTACTTTACTAGACGAGCAGTACTTC. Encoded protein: CSATLLDEQYF.

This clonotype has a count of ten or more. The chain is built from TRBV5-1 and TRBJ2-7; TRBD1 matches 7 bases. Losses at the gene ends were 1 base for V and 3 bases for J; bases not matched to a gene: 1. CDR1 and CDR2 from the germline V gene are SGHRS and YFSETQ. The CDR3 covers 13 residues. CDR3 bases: TGCGCCAGCAGCTTGACAGGGGACTACGAGCAGTACTTC. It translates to CASSLTGDYEQYF.

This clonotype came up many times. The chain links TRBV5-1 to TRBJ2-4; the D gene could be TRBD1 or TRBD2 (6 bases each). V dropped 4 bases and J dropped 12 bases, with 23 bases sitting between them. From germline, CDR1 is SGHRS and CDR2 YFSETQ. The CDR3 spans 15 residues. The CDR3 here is CASSIKQGGMGYQYF. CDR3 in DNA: TGCGCCAGCAGCATAAAACAGGGAGGAATGGGATATCAGTACTTC.

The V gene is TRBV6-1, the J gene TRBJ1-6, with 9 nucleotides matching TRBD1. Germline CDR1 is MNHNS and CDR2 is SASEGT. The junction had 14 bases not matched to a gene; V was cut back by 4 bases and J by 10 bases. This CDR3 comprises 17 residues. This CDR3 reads CASSGLGTGQGLSPLHF. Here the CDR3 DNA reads TGTGCCAGCAGTGGATTGGGGACGGGACAGGGTCTATCACCCCTCCACTTT.

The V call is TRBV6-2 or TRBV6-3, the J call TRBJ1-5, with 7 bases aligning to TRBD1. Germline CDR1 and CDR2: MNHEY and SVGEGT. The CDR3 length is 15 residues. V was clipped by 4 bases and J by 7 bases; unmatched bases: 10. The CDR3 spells CASSSRDRVFQPQHF. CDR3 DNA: TGTGCCAGCAGTTCCAGAGACAGGGTCTTCCAGCCCCAGCATTTT.

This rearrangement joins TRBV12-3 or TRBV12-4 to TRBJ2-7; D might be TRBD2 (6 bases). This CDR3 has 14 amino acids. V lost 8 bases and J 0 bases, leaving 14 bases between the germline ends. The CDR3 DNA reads TGTGCCAGCGTAGCGGACCCAAGCTCCTACGAGCAGTACTTC. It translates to CASVADPSSYEQYF.

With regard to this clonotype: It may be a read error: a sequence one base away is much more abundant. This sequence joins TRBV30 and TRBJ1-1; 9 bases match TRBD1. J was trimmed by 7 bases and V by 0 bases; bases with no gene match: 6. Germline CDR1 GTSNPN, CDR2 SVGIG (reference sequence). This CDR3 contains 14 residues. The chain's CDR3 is CAWSVQGASVEAFF. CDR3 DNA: TGTGCCTGGAGTGTACAGGGGGCGAGCGTTGAAGCTTTCTTT.

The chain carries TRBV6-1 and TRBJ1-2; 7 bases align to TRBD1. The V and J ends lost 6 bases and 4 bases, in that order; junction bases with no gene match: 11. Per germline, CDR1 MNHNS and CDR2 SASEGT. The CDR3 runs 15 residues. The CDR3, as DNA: TGTGCCAGCAGCCCCGAACGGACAGGCGGCTATGGCTACACCTTC. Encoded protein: CASSPERTGGYGYTF.

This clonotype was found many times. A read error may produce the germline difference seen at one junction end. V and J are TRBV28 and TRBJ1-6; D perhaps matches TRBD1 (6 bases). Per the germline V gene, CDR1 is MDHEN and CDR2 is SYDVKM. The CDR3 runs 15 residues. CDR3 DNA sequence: TGTGCCAGCAGGAATGGACAGCCCTATGATTCACCCCTCCACTTT. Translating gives CASRNGQPYDSPLHF.

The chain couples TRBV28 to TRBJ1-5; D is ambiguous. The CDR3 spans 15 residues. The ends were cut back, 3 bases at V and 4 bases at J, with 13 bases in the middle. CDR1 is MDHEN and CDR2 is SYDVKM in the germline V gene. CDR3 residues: CASSFDNAQNQPQHF. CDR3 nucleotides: TGTGCCAGCAGTTTCGACAATGCTCAAAATCAGCCCCAGCATTTT. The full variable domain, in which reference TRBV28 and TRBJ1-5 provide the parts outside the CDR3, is DVKVTQSSRYLVKRTGEKVFLECVQDMDHENMFWYRQDPGLGLRLIYFSYDVKMKEKGDIPEGYSVSREKKERFSLILESASTNQTSMYLCASSFDNAQNQPQHFGDGTRLSIL.

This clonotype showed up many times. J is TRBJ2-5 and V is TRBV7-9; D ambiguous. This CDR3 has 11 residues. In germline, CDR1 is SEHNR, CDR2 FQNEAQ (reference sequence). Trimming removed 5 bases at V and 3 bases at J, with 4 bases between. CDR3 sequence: CASSGKETQYF. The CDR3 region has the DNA TGTGCCAGCAGCGGTAAAGAGACCCAGTACTTC.

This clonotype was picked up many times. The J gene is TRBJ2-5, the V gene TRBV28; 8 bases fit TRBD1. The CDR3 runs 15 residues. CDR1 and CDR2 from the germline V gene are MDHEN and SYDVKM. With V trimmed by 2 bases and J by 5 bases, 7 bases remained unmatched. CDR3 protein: CASSLPQGAGETQYF. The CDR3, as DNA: TGTGCCAGCAGTTTACCCCAGGGGGCAGGGGAGACCCAGTACTTC.

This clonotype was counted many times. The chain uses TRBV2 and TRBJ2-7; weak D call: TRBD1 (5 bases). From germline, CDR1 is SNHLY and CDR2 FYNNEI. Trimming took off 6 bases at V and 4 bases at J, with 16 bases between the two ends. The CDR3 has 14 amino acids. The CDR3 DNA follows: TGTGCCAGCAGGGAGTTACAGGTAGGATACGAGCAGTACTTC. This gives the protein CASRELQVGYEQYF.

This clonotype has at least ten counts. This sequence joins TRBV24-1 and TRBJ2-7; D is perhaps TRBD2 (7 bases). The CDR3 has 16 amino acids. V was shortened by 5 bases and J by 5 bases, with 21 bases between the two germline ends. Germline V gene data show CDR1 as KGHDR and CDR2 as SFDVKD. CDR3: CATSAARGPLGDEQYF. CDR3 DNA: TGTGCCACCAGTGCCGCGCGGGGGCCCCTAGGAGACGAGCAGTACTTC.

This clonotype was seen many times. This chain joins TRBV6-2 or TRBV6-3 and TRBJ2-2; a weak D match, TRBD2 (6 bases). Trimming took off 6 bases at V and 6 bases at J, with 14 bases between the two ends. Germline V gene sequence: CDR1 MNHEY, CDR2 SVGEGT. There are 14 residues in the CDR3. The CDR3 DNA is TGTGCCAGCAGCCTTACTAGCCGGGCCGGGGAGCTGTTTTTT. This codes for CASSLTSRAGELFF.

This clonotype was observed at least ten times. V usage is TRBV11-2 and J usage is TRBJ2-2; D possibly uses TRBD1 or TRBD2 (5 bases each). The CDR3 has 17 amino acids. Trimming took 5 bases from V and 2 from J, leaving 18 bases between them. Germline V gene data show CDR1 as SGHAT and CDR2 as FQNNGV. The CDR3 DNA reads TGTGCCAGCAGCCAACGGGGTGGGACGGGTAACACCGGGGAGCTGTTTTTT. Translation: CASSQRGGTGNTGELFF.

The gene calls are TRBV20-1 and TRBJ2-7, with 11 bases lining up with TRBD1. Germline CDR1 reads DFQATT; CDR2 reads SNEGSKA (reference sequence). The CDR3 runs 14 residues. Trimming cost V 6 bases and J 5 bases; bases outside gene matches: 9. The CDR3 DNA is TGCAGTGCACCTCGGGACAGGGGGTCCCACGAGCAGTACTTC. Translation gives CSAPRDRGSHEQYF.

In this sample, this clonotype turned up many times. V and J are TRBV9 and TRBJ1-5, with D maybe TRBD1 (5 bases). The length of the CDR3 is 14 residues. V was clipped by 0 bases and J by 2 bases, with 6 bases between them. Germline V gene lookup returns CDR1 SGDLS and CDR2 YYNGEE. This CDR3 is CASSVGGGNQPQHF. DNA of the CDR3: TGTGCCAGCAGCGTAGGAGGGGGCAATCAGCCCCAGCATTTT.

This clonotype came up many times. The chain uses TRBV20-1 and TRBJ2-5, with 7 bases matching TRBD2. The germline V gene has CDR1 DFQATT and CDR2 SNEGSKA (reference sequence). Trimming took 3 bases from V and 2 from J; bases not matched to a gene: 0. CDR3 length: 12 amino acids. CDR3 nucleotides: TGCAGTGCTAGCGGGAGGCAAGAGACCCAGTACTTC. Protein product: CSASGRQETQYF.

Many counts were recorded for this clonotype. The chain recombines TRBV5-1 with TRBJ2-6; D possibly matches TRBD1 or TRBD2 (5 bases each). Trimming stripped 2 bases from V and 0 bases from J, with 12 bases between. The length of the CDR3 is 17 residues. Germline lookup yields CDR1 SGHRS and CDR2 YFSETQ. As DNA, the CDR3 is TGCGCCAGCAGCTTTGGGACCTCAAGCTCTGGGGCCAACGTCCTGACTTTC. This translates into CASSFGTSSSGANVLTF. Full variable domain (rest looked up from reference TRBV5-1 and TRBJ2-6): KAGVTQTPRYLIKTRGQQVTLSCSPISGHRSVSWYQQTPGQGLQFLFEYFSETQRNKGNFPGRFSGRQFSNSRSEMNVSTLELGDSALYLCASSFGTSSSGANVLTFGAGSRLTVL.

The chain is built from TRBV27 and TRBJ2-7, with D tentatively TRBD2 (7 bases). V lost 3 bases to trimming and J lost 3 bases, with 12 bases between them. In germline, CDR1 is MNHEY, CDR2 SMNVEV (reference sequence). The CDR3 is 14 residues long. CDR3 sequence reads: CASSFAGANYEQYF. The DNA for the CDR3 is TGTGCCAGCAGTTTCGCGGGGGCAAACTACGAGCAGTACTTC.